Listed here are 7 T cell receptor beta chains from one sample, sequenced in a study of neurological immune-mediated disorders. One entry per CDR3 protein results from TCRdb running MiXCR on the 5' RACE reads. This repertoire shows around 33,000 distinct CDR3 sequences, under 30% found once; its top ten account for around 27%. Specimen: CD4+ T cells from blood. The source is a man aged 50-59 years with HTLV-1-associated myelopathy (HAM/TSP).

This clonotype has ten or more counts. The V gene is TRBV13, the J gene TRBJ1-2, with D perhaps TRBD1 (5 bases). V was clipped by 5 bases and J by 0 bases, with 16 bases between them. The length of the CDR3 is 16 residues. Germline V gives CDR1 PRHDT, CDR2 FYEKMQ (reference sequence). CDR3 sequence: CASSLERGRANYGYTF. In DNA, the CDR3 is TGTGCCAGCAGCCTGGAGAGGGGCCGAGCTAACTATGGCTACACCTTC.

This clonotype is medium-sized by share. The V gene is TRBV7-2, the J gene TRBJ1-4; D is unresolved. The CDR3 runs 16 residues. Germline CDR1 and CDR2: SGHTA and FQGNSA. Deletions cut 5 bases from V and 0 bases from J, with 13 bases between. CDR3 protein: CASSELQVATNEKLFF. The CDR3 DNA reads as TGTGCCAGCAGCGAGCTCCAGGTTGCAACTAATGAAAAACTGTTTTTT.

This clonotype was counted ten times or more. The genes are TRBV7-3 and TRBJ2-7, with 9 bases fitting TRBD2. Looked up from germline, CDR1 is SGHTA and CDR2 is FQGTGA. The junction had 10 bases not matched to a gene; V was cut back by 5 bases and J by 5 bases. The CDR3 has 15 amino acids. For the CDR3, the DNA is TGTGCCAGCAGCCCCTGGCTAGCGGGGCTCAACGAGCAGTACTTC. This codes for CASSPWLAGLNEQYF.

This clonotype was detected ten times or more. This chain uses TRBV20-1 with TRBJ1-1, with TRBD1 as a possible D gene (6 bases). The CDR3 has 14 residues. Trimming left V 3 bases short and J 9 bases short, with 20 bases between. CDR1 and CDR2 from the germline V gene are DFQATT and SNEGSKA (reference sequence). The DNA of the CDR3 is TGCAGTGCTAGGGCGACAGGAGGGCACGGCAAAGCTTTCTTT. It encodes CSARATGGHGKAFF.

This clonotype was found many times. The chain couples TRBV5-1 to TRBJ1-4; no reliable D call. CDR1 and CDR2 from the germline V gene are SGHRS and YFSETQ. V was clipped by 7 bases and J by 1 base, with 35 bases between them. The CDR3 spans 22 residues. CDR3 protein: CASRPTTPGLRTRAETNEKLFF. The CDR3 DNA reads as TGCGCCAGCCGACCTACAACACCCGGACTCAGGACGCGGGCCGAAACTAATGAAAAACTGTTTTTT.

The CDR3 bases are TGCGCCAGCAGCTTGTCACCAGCGCGGGTAGATACGCAGTATTTT. It yields the protein CASSLSPARVDTQYF. The chain has TRBV5-1 and TRBJ2-3, with D possibly matching TRBD2 (5 bases). Germline V gene sequence: CDR1 SGHRS, CDR2 YFSETQ. This CDR3 spans 15 amino acids. Trimming stripped 1 base from V and 5 bases from J, with 14 bases between.

The chain couples TRBV12-3 or TRBV12-4 to TRBJ1-6; TRBD1 matches 10 bases. The V and J ends lost 6 bases and 7 bases, in that order; junction bases with no gene match: 15. The CDR3 is made up of 18 amino acids. CDR3: CASRRGTGALRWNSPLHF. The CDR3 DNA reads as TGTGCCAGCAGGAGGGGGACAGGGGCTCTAAGGTGGAATTCACCCCTCCACTTT.